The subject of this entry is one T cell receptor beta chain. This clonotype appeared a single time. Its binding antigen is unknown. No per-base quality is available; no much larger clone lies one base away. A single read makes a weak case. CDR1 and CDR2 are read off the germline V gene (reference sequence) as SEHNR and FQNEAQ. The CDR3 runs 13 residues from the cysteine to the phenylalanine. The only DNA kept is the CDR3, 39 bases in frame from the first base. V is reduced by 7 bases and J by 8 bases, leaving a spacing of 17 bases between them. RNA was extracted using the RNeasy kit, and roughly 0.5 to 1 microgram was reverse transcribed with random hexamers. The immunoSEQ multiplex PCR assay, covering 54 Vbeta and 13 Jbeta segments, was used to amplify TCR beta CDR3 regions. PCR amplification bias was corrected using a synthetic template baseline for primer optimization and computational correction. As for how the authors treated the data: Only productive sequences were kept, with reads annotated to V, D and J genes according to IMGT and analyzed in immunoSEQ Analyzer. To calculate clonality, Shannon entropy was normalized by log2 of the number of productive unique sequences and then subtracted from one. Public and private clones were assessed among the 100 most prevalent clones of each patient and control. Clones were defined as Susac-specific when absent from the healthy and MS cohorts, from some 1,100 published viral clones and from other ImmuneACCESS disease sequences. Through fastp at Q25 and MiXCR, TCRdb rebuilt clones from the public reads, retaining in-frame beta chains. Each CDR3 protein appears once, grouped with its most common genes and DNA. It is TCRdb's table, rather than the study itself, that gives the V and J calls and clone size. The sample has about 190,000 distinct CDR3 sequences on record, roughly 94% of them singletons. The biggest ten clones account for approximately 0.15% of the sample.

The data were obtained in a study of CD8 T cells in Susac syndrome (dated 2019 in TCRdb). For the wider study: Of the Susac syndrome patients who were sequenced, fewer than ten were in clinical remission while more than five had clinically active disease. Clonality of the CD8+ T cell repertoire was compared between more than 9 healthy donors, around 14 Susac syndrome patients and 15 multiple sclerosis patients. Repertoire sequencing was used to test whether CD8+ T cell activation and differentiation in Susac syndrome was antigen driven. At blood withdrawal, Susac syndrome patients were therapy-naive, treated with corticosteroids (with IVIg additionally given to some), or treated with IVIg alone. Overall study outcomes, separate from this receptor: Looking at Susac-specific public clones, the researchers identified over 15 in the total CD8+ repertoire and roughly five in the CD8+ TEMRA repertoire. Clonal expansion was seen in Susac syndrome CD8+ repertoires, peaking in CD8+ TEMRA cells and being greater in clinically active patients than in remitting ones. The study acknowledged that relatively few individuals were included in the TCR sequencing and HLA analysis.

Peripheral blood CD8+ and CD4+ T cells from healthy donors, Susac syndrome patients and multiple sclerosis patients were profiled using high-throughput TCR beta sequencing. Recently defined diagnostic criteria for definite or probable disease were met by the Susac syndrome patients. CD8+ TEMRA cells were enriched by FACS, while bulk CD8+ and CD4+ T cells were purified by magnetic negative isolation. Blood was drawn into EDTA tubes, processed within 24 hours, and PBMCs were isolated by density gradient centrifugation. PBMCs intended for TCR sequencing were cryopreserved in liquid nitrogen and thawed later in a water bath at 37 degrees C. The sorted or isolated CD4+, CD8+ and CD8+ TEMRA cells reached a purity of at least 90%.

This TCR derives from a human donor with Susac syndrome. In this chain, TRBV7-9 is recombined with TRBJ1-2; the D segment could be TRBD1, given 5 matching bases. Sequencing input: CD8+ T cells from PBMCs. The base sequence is TGTGCCAGCACCATAGTGGGGGAGGACGGCTACACCTTC. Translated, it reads CASTIVGEDGYTF.